These 27 T cell receptor beta chains share one sample of origin, sequenced in a study of persistence of HIV-infected CD4 T cells. The antigens these receptors bind are not known. The stimulus was an HIV-1 Gag 15-mer peptide pool, about 1.1 ug/peptide/mL. Sorted nonresponding memory CD4+ T cells were CD40L-negative, CD69-negative, CD45RO-high. This was the immunoSEQ version 4 assay in survey mode. TCRdb keeps only in-frame clones here, not all; method: immunoSEQ multiplex PCR. The data contain 30,000 to 45,000 clones, more than 75% of them singletons. Sequences were derived from cultured CD4+ T cells from PBMCs, sampled from a patient who received antiretroviral therapy. Receptors originate from an adult with HIV. The donor label of this sample is uncertain.

The chain recombines TRBV6-5 with TRBJ1-2; D is undetermined. The germline V gene encodes CDR1 MNHEY and CDR2 SVGAGI. The CDR3 extends over 12 amino acids. V dropped 0 bases and J dropped 10 bases, with 9 bases sitting between them. The DNA for the CDR3 is TGTGCCAGCAGTTACTCCCCAGGTGTCTACACCTTC. It is translated as CASSYSPGVYTF.

This chain uses TRBV3-1 (or the pseudogene TRBV3-2) with TRBJ1-2, with TRBD1 matching 7 bases. CDR1 and CDR2 from the germline V gene are LGHDT and YNNKEL (reference sequence). CDR3 length: 14 residues. The junction had 6 bases not matched to a gene; V was cut back by 5 bases and J by 3 bases. The CDR3 nucleotides are TGTGCCAGCAGCTACGGGACAGAACACTATGGCTACACCTTC. Its protein is CASSYGTEHYGYTF.

This clone occurred a few times. The chain combines TRBV18 with TRBJ2-7; tentatively, D is TRBD1 (6 bases). The CDR3 has 15 amino acids. Trimming pared 5 bases from V and 5 bases from J, leaving 19 bases between. Germline CDR1 reads KGHSH; CDR2 reads LQKENI. The DNA for the CDR3 is TGTGCCAGCTCAGACAAACAGGGTGCTCAGGACGAGCAGTACTTC. Amino acids: CASSDKQGAQDEQYF.

The J gene is TRBJ1-6, the V gene TRBV5-4, with 7 nucleotides matching TRBD1. Germline assignment: CDR1 SGHNT and CDR2 YYREEE (reference sequence). The CDR3 is 15 amino acids. J gave up 7 bases and V 2 bases, and 6 bases lay outside the gene matches. CDR3 nucleotide sequence: TGTGCCAGCAGCTTCGCGGGACAGCTAAATTCACCCCTCCACTTT. Protein product: CASSFAGQLNSPLHF.

V gene TRBV11-3 combines with J gene TRBJ2-7; 8 bases align to TRBD1. Losses at the gene ends were 5 bases for V and 5 bases for J; bases not matched to a gene: 8. The V gene's germline CDR1 is SGHNT and CDR2 YENEEA. The CDR3 totals 14 residues. CDR3 sequence: CASSRQGRHDEQYF. The CDR3 nucleotides read TGTGCCAGCAGCCGACAGGGGAGGCACGACGAGCAGTACTTC.

This chain joins TRBV6-4 and TRBJ1-1; the D is unclear. In germline, CDR1 is MRHNA, CDR2 SNTAGT. CDR3 length equals 13 residues. V shed 11 bases and J shed 0 bases, with 13 bases lying between them. CDR3 nucleotide sequence: TGTGCCTCCAAGCAATCAGTGAACACTGAAGCTTTCTTT. Its translation: CASKQSVNTEAFF.

This chain joins TRBV7-7 and TRBJ2-3, with 7 bases matching TRBD1. Per the germline V gene, CDR1 is SSHAT and CDR2 is FNYEAQ (reference sequence). J gave up 6 bases and V 5 bases, and 11 bases lay outside the gene matches. CDR3 length: 15 amino acids. CDR3 nucleotides: TGTGCCAGCAGCCCCTCGGGACAGAGTACGGATACGCAGTATTTT. Amino acids: CASSPSGQSTDTQYF.

This chain joins TRBV4-2 and TRBJ1-3; 7 nucleotides match TRBD1. Trimming took 4 bases from V and 4 from J; bases not matched to a gene: 19. Germline V gene lookup returns CDR1 LGHNA and CDR2 YNFKEQ. CDR3 length equals 19 residues. CDR3 in DNA: TGTGCCAGCAGCCGCATAGCCATCACGACAGGGCAAGCGGGAAACACCATATATTTT. Translated: CASSRIAITTGQAGNTIYF.

This sequence joins TRBV7-2 and TRBJ1-3; D ambiguous. Germline CDR1 SGHTA, CDR2 FQGNSA. This CDR3 is 14 amino acids long. Between the trimmed V and J ends, which lost 1 base and 3 bases, there was a span of 7 bases. DNA of the CDR3: TGTGCCAGCAGCTTAGGGACGGATGGAAACACCATATATTTT. It yields the protein CASSLGTDGNTIYF.

This clone was counted a single time. The chain combines TRBV6-5 with TRBJ2-7; D remains ambiguous. The ends were cut back, 2 bases at V and 7 bases at J, with 12 bases in the middle. Germline loops: CDR1 MNHEY, CDR2 SVGAGI. This CDR3 comprises 13 residues. The CDR3 protein is CASSYGYNREQYF. The DNA for the CDR3 is TGTGCCAGCAGTTACGGATATAATCGAGAGCAGTACTTC.

The chain carries TRBV29-1 and TRBJ2-6; possibly TRBD1 for D (8 bases). The germline gives CDR1 SQVTM, CDR2 ANQGSEA. This CDR3 is 16 amino acids long. Trimming took 5 bases from V and 2 from J, leaving 16 bases between them. The CDR3 DNA is TGCAGCGTTTATTACACAGGGGGGGCTGGGGCCAACGTCCTGACTTTC. It codes for CSVYYTGGAGANVLTF. The full variable domain, its missing parts supplied by reference TRBV29-1 and TRBJ2-6, is SAVISQKPSRDICQRGTSLTIQCQVDSQVTMMFWYRQQPGQSLTLIATANQGSEATYESGFVIDKFPISRPNLTFSTLTVSNMSPEDSSIYLCSVYYTGGAGANVLTFGAGSRLTVL.

V usage is TRBV9 and J usage is TRBJ2-7, with D possibly called TRBD1 or TRBD2 (6 bases each). This CDR3 region has 15 residues. Germline assignment: CDR1 SGDLS and CDR2 YYNGEE. V gave up 2 bases and J gave up 6 bases, with 18 bases separating them. Written as DNA, the CDR3 is TGTGCCAGCAGCGTTTACGGGGGCCCAGGCAGCGAGCAGTACTTC. This translates into CASSVYGGPGSEQYF.

The chain employs TRBV5-4 and TRBJ2-3; D ambiguous. Germline CDR1 is SGHNT and CDR2 is YYREEE (reference sequence). Trimming took off 4 bases at V and 1 base at J, with 16 bases between the two ends. This CDR3 comprises 16 residues. The CDR3 DNA is TGTGCCAGCAGCCAGGCTATAGTTCGCGGCACAGATACGCAGTATTTT. Translated, it gives CASSQAIVRGTDTQYF.

V and J are TRBV7-2 and TRBJ2-3, with 8 bases that match TRBD2. CDR3 size: 15 residues. Germline CDR1 and CDR2: SGHTA and FQGNSA. V trimming: 6 bases; J trimming: 5 bases; junction bases outside the gene matches: 10. Written as DNA, the CDR3 is TGTGCCAGCAGTCTAACGGGGGGGTTTCAAGATACGCAGTATTTT. This sequence encodes CASSLTGGFQDTQYF.

This clone has only a few counts. This chain joins TRBV4-1 and TRBJ1-6; maybe TRBD1 (6 bases). CDR1 is MGHRA, CDR2 YSYEKL, per germline. The V end lost 4 bases, the J end lost 0 bases, and 16 bases lay between the germline ends. The CDR3 is 18 residues long. The CDR3 DNA follows: TGCGCCAGCAGCCTAACGTGGACAGCCACCTCCTATAATTCACCCCTCCACTTT. It codes for CASSLTWTATSYNSPLHF.

The chain links TRBV28 to TRBJ2-1; D is ambiguous. V was trimmed by 5 bases and J by 0 bases, leaving 5 bases between them. This CDR3 has 13 residues. Germline-derived CDR1 and CDR2 are MDHEN and SYDVKM. The CDR3 DNA follows: TGTGCCAGCAGTCCTCGCTCCTACAATGAGCAGTTCTTC. This gives the protein CASSPRSYNEQFF.

The gene calls are TRBV5-8 and TRBJ1-2, with 7 nucleotides matching TRBD1. There are 12 residues in the CDR3. Germline CDR1 is SGHTS and CDR2 is YDEGEE. The ends lost 4 bases at V and 7 bases at J; junction bases unmatched: 4. The CDR3 coding sequence is TGTGCCAGCAGCCTCGACAGGGTTGGCTACACCTTC. Residues: CASSLDRVGYTF.

V usage is TRBV12-5 and J usage is TRBJ1-2, with a weak D call TRBD1 (6 bases). The CDR3 runs to 16 residues. Between the trimmed V and J ends, which lost 0 bases and 6 bases, there was a span of 17 bases. CDR1 LGHNT and CDR2 FRNRAP come from the germline V gene. For the CDR3, the DNA is TGTGCTAGTGGTTTGGTAATTGGGGGCGCGATCAATGGCTACACCTTC. Translation: CASGLVIGGAINGYTF.

J is TRBJ2-5 and V is TRBV28; D call uncertain. The CDR3 sequence is 15 residues long. Germline CDR1 reads MDHEN; CDR2 reads SYDVKM. The V and J ends lost 4 bases and 5 bases respectively, with 17 bases between them. The CDR3: CASSSLIRERETQYF. The CDR3 nucleotides read TGTGCCAGCAGTTCCCTTATAAGGGAAAGGGAGACCCAGTACTTC. Looking up the rest from reference TRBV28 and TRBJ2-5 gives the full variable domain: DVKVTQSSRYLVKRTGEKVFLECVQDMDHENMFWYRQDPGLGLRLIYFSYDVKMKEKGDIPEGYSVSREKKERFSLILESASTNQTSMYLCASSSLIRERETQYFGPGTRLLVL.

This clone was observed a few times. V usage is TRBV2 and J usage is TRBJ2-6, with TRBD1 matching 7 bases. Germline CDR1 SNHLY, CDR2 FYNNEI. Trimming at V came to 8 bases and at J to 0 bases, leaving 16 bases not matched to a gene. This CDR3 spans 19 amino acids. CDR3 DNA: TGTGCCAGCCGCGGATTTCCGGGACAGATTAGCTCTGGGGCCAACGTCCTGACTTTC. This encodes CASRGFPGQISSGANVLTF.

The chain combines TRBV7-8 with TRBJ2-1; 11 nucleotides line up with TRBD1. This CDR3 is built from 15 residues. CDR1 SGHVS and CDR2 FQNEAQ come from the germline V gene. V gave up 4 bases and J gave up 7 bases; unmatched junction bases: 6. In nucleotides, the CDR3 is TGTGCCAGCAGCTCCAGGACAGGGGGCTGGAATGAGCAGTTCTTC. Amino acid sequence: CASSSRTGGWNEQFF.

The chain employs TRBV2 and TRBJ1-2; weak D call: TRBD1 (6 bases). V shed 5 bases and J shed 6 bases, with 16 bases lying between them. CDR3 length: 14 residues. Germline-derived CDR1 and CDR2 are SNHLY and FYNNEI. In nucleotides, the CDR3 is TGTGCCAGCAGTCCTACCGGGACACTCAATGGCTACACCTTC. Its protein is CASSPTGTLNGYTF. Drawing the rest from reference TRBV2 and TRBJ1-2, the complete variable domain is EPEVTQTPSHQVTQMGQEVILRCVPISNHLYFYWYRQILGQKVEFLVSFYNNEISEKSEIFDDQFSVERPDGSNFTLKIRSTKLEDSAMYFCASSPTGTLNGYTFGSGTRLTVV.

This sequence joins TRBV12-3 or TRBV12-4 and TRBJ1-1; D not resolved. Trimming removed 2 bases at V and 4 bases at J, with 8 bases between. The CDR3 length is 13 residues. This CDR3 is CASSLKGGTEAFF. Written as DNA, the CDR3 is TGTGCCAGCAGTTTAAAGGGAGGCACTGAAGCTTTCTTT.

The genes are TRBV2 and TRBJ2-3; 9 positions agree with TRBD2. The CDR3 spans 17 residues. V lost 0 bases and J lost 4; bases outside the gene matches: 8. Germline loops: CDR1 SNHLY, CDR2 FYNNEI. CDR3 sequence: CASSEALLAGMADTQYF. CDR3 DNA: TGTGCCAGCAGTGAAGCGCTTCTAGCGGGGATGGCAGATACGCAGTATTTT. Supplemented by reference TRBV2 and TRBJ2-3, the full variable domain reads EPEVTQTPSHQVTQMGQEVILRCVPISNHLYFYWYRQILGQKVEFLVSFYNNEISEKSEIFDDQFSVERPDGSNFTLKIRSTKLEDSAMYFCASSEALLAGMADTQYFGPGTRLTVL.

V usage is TRBV19 and J usage is TRBJ1-2; D perhaps matches TRBD1 (5 bases). The germline CDR1 and CDR2 sequences are LNHDA and SQIVND (reference sequence). The length of the CDR3 is 13 residues. V lost 3 bases to trimming and J lost 7 bases, with 12 bases between them. The CDR3 reads CASSISTVSGYTF. The CDR3 nucleotides read TGTGCCAGTAGTATTTCGACAGTCTCTGGCTACACCTTC.

This CDR3 is CASSLNRGNNSPLHF. The CDR3 bases are TGTGCCAGCAGCTTGAACAGGGGTAACAATTCACCCCTCCACTTT. The J gene is TRBJ1-6, the V gene TRBV7-2; TRBD1 agrees at 7 bases. Germline CDR1 SGHTA, CDR2 FQGNSA. The CDR3 covers 15 residues. V lost 3 bases to trimming and J lost 7 bases; unmatched junction nucleotides: 6.

The chain combines TRBV14 with TRBJ1-1, with 7 positions matching TRBD1. The V gene's germline CDR1 is SGHDN and CDR2 FVKESK. The CDR3 consists of 13 residues. After removal of 2 bases from V and 6 bases from J, the junction contained 3 bases not matched to a gene. CDR3 sequence reads: CASSQRQGPEAFF. CDR3 nucleotide sequence: TGTGCCAGCAGCCAACGACAGGGCCCTGAAGCTTTCTTT.